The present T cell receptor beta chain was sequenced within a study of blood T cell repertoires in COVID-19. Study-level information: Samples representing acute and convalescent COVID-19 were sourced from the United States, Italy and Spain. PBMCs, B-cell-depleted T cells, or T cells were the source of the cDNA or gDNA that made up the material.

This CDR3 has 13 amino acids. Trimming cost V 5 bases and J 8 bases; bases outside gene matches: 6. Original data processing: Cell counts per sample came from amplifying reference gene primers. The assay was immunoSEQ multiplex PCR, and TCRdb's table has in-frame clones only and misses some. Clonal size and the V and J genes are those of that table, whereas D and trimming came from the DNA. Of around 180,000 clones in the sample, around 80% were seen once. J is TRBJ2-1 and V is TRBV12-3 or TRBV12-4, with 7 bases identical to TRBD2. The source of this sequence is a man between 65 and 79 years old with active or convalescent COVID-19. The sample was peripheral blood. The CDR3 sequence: CASSRNREDEQFF. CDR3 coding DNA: TGTGCCAGCAGTCGAAATCGGGAGGATGAGCAGTTCTTC.